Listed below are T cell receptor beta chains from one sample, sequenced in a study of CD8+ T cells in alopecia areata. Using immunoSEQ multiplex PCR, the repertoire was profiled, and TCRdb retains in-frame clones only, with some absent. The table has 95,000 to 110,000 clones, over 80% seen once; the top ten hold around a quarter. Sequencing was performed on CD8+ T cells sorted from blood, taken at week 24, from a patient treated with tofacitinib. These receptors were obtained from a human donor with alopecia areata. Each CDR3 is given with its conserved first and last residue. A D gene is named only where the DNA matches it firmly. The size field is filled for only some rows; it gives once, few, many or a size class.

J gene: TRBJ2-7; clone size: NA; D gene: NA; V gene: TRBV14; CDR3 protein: CASSQVSWGEQYF; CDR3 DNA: TGTGCCAGCAGCCAAGTTTCGTGGGGCGAGCAGTACTTC
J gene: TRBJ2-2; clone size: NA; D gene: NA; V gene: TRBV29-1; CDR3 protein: CSVETAGELFF; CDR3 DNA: TGCAGCGTTGAAACAGCGGGGGAGCTGTTTTTT
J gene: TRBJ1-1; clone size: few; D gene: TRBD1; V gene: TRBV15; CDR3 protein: CATSSKQGAGTEAFF; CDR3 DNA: TGTGCCACCAGCAGTAAACAGGGGGCTGGCACTGAAGCTTTCTTT
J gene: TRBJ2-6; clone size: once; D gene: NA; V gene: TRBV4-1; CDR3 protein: CASSQLNSGANVLTF; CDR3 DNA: TGCGCCAGCAGCCAACTTAACTCTGGGGCCAACGTCCTGACTTTC
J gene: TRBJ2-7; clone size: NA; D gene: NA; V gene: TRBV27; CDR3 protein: CASSLRGPSSYEQYF; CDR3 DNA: TGTGCCAGCAGTTTGAGGGGCCCGAGCTCCTACGAGCAGTACTTC
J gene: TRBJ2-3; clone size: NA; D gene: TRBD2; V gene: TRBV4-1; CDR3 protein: CASSQLLAGGPADTQYF; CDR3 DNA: TGCGCCAGCAGCCAACTACTAGCGGGGGGGCCGGCAGATACGCAGTATTTT
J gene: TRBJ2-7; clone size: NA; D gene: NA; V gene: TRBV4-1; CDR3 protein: CASSPNPRGIYEQYF; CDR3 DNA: TGCGCCAGCAGCCCGAATCCCCGCGGAATCTACGAGCAGTACTTC
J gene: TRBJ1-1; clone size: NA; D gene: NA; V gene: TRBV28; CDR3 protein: CASISSRQPRVEAFF; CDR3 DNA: TGTGCCAGCATCTCTTCGAGGCAGCCGAGGGTTGAAGCTTTCTTT
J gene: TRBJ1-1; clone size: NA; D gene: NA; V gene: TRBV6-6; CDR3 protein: CASRARVGERNTEAFF; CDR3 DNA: TGTGCCAGCAGGGCACGAGTGGGGGAAAGGAACACTGAAGCTTTCTTT
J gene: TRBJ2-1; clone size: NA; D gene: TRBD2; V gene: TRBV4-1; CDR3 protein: CASSQGGGLDNEQFF; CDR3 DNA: TGCGCCAGCAGCCAAGGCGGGGGACTCGACAATGAGCAGTTCTTC
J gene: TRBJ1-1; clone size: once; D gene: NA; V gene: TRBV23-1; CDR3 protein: CASRDLRTSGLTEAFF; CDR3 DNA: TGCGCCAGCAGAGACCTGAGAACCAGCGGGCTCACTGAAGCTTTCTTT
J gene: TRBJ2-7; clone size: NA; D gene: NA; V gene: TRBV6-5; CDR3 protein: CASSYFPGPYEQYF; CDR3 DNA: TGTGCCAGCAGTTACTTTCCAGGCCCCTACGAGCAGTACTTC
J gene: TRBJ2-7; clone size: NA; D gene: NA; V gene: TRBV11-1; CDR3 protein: CASSDKTHTYEQYF; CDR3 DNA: TGTGCCAGCAGCGATAAGACACACACCTACGAGCAGTACTTC
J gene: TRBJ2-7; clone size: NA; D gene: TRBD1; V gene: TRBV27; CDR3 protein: CASSLSGQGSYEQYF; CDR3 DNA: TGTGCCAGCAGTTTATCGGGACAGGGCTCTTACGAGCAGTACTTC
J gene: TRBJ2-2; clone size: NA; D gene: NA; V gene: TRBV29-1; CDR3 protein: CSVEESNTGELFF; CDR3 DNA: TGCAGCGTCGAGGAGTCGAACACCGGGGAGCTGTTTTTT
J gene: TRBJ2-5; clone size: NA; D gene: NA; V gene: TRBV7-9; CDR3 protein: CASGDGGMRETQYF; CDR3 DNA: TGTGCCAGCGGAGATGGGGGGATGAGGGAGACCCAGTACTTC
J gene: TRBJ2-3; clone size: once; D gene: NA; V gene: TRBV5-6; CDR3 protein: CASSFSQGGVTDTQYF; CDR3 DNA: TGTGCCAGCAGCTTCTCGCAGGGTGGGGTCACAGATACGCAGTATTTT
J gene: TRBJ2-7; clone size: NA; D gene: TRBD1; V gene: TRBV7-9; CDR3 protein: CASSKRDRGHDEQYF; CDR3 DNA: TGTGCCAGCAGCAAGAGGGACAGGGGGCACGACGAGCAGTACTTC
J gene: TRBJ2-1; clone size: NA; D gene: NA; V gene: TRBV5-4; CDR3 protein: CASSLRGAGNEQFF; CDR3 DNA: TGTGCCAGCAGCTTACGGGGGGCCGGGAATGAGCAGTTCTTC
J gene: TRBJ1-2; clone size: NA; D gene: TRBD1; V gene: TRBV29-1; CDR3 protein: CSVETGTDGYTF; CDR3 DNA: TGCAGCGTTGAAACCGGGACAGATGGCTACACCTTC
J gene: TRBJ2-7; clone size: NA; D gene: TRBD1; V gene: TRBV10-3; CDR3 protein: CAISLRDRGSYEQYF; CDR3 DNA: TGTGCCATCAGCCTCCGGGACAGGGGGTCCTACGAGCAGTACTTC
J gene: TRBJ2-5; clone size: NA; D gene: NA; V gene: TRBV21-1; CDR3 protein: CASSKEGPETQYF; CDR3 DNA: TGTGCCAGCAGCAAGGAGGGGCCGGAGACCCAGTACTTC
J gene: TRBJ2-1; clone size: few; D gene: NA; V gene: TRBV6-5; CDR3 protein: CASYPPGGYNEQFF; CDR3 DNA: TGTGCCAGCTATCCTCCGGGCGGCTACAATGAGCAGTTCTTC
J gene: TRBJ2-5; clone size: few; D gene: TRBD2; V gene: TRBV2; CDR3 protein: CASSLGTSRETQYF; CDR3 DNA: TGTGCCAGCAGCTTGGGGACTAGCCGAGAGACCCAGTACTTC
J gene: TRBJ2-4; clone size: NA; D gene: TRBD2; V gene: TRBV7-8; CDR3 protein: CASSLAAGGIPDQYF; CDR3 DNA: TGTGCCAGCAGCTTAGCGGCGGGGGGAATTCCTGATCAGTACTTC
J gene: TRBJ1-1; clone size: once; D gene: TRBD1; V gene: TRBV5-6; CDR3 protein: CASSLMAGGRGTEAFF; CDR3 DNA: TGTGCCAGCAGCTTGATGGCAGGGGGCCGGGGGACTGAAGCTTTCTTT
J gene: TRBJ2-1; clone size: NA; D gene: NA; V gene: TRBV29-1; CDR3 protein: CSVEEDSSYNEQFF; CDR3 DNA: TGCAGCGTTGAAGAGGACAGCTCCTACAATGAGCAGTTCTTC